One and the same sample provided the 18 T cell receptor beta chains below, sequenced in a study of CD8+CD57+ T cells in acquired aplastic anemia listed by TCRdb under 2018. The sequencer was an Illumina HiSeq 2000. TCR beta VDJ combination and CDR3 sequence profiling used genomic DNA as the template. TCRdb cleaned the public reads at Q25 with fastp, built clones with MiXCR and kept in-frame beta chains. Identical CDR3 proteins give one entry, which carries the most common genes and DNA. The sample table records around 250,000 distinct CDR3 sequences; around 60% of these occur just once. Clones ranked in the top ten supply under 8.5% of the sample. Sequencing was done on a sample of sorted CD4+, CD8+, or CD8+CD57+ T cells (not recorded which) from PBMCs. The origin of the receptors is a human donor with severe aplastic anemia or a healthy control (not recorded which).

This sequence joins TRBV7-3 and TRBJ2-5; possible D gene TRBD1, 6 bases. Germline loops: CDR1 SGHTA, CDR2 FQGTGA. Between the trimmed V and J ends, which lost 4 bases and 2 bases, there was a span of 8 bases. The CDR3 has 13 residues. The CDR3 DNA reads TGTGCCAGCAGCTGGGACACACAAGAGACCCAGTACTTC. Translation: CASSWDTQETQYF.

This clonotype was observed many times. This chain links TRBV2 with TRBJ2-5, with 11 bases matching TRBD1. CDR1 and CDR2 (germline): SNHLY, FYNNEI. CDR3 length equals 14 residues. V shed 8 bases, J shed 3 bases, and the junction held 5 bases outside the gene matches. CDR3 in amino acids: CASGGTGGEETQYF. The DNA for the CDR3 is TGTGCCAGCGGTGGGACAGGGGGGGAAGAGACCCAGTACTTC.

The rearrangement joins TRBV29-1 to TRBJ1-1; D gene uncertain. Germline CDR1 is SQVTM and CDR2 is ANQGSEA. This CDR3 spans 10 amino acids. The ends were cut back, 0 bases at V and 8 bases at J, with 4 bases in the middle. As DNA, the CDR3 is TGCAGCGTTGAAGATCTAGAAGCTTTCTTT. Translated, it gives CSVEDLEAFF.

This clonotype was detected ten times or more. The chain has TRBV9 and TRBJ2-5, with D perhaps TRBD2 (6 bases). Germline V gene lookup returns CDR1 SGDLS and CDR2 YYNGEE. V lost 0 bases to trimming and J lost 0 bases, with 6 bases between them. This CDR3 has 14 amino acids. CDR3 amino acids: CASSVGGDQETQYF. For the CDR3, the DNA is TGTGCCAGCAGCGTAGGCGGGGACCAAGAGACCCAGTACTTC.

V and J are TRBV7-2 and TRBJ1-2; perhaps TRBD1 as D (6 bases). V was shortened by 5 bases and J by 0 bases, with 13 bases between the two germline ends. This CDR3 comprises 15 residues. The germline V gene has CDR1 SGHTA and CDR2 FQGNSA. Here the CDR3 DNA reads TGTGCCAGCAGCAGAGGACAGCCGACTAACTATGGCTACACCTTC. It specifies CASSRGQPTNYGYTF.

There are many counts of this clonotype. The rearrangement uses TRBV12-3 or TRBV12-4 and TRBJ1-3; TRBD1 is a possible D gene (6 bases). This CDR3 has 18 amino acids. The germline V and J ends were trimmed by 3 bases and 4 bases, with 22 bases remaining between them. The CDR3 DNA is TGTGCCAGCAGTTTTGGTCCCCCAGTAGGGGGGAGGGGAAACACCATATATTTT. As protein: CASSFGPPVGGRGNTIYF.

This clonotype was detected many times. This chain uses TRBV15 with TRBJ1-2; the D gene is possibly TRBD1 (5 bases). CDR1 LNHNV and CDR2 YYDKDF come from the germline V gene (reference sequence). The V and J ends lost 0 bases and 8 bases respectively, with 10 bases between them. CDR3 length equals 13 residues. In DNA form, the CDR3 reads TGTGCCACCAGCAGAGATCATCGGGGCGGCTACACCTTC. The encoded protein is CATSRDHRGGYTF.

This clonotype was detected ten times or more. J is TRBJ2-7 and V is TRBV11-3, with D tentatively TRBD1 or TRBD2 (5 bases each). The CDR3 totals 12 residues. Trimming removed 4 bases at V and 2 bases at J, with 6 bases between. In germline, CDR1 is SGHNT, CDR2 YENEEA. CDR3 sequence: CASSSGPYEQYF. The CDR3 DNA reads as TGTGCCAGCAGCTCGGGACCCTACGAGCAGTACTTC.

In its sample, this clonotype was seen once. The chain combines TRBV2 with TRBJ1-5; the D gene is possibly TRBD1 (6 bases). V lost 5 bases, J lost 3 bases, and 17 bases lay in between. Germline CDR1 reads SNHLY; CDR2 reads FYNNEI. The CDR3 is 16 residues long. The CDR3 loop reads CASSTTKGETNQPQHF. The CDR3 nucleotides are TGTGCCAGCAGTACTACAAAGGGGGAAACCAATCAGCCCCAGCATTTT.

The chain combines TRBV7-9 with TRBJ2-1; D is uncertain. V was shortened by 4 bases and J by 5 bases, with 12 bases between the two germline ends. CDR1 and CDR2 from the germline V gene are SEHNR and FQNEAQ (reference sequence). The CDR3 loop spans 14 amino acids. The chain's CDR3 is CASSYFLGNNEQFF. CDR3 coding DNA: TGTGCCAGCAGCTATTTCTTGGGAAACAATGAGCAGTTCTTC. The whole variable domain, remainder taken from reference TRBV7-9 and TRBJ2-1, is DTGVSQNPRHKITKRGQNVTFRCDPISEHNRLYWYRQTLGQGPEFLTYFQNEAQLEKSRLLSDRFSAERPKGSFSTLEIQRTEQGDSAMYLCASSYFLGNNEQFFGPGTRLTVL.

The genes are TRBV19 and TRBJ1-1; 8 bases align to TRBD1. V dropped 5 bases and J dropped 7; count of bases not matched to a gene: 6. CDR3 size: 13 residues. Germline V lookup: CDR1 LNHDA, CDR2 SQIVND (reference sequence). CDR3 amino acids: CASSLRTGNEAFF. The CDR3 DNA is TGTGCCAGTAGTCTAAGGACAGGGAATGAAGCTTTCTTT.

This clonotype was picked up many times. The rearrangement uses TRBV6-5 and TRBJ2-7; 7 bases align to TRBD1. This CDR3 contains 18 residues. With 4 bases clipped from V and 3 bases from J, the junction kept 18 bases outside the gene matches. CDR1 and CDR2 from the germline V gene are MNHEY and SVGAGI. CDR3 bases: TGTGCCAGCAGTTCTCCCGGGACAGCCCTAAATGAGGACTACGAGCAGTACTTC. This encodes CASSSPGTALNEDYEQYF.

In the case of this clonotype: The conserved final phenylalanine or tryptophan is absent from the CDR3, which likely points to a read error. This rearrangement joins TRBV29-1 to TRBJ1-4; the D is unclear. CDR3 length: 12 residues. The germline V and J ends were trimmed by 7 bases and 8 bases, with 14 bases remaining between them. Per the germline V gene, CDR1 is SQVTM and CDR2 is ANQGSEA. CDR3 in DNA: TGCAGCGCCGACGGGCAGGAAGAAAAACTGTTTTGT. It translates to CSADGQEEKLFC.

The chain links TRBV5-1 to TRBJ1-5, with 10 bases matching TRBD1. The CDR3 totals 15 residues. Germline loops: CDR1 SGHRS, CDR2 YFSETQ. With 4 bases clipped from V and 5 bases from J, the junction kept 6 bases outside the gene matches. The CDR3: CASSDAGTGDQPQHF. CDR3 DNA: TGCGCCAGCAGCGATGCCGGGACAGGGGATCAGCCCCAGCATTTT.

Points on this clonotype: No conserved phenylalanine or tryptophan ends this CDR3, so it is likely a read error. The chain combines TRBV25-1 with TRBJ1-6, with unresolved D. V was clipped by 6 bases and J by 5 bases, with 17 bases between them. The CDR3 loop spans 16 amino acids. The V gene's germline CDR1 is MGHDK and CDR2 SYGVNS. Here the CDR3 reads CASSYRDIRDNSPLHS. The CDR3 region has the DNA TGTGCCAGCAGCTATCGGGATATACGGGATAATTCACCCCTCCACTCT.

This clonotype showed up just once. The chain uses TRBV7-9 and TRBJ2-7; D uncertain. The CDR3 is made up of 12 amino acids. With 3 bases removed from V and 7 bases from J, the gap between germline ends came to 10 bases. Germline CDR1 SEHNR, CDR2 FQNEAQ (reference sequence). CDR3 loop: CASSFPSGEQYF. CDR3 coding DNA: TGTGCCAGCAGCTTCCCCTCAGGTGAGCAGTACTTC.

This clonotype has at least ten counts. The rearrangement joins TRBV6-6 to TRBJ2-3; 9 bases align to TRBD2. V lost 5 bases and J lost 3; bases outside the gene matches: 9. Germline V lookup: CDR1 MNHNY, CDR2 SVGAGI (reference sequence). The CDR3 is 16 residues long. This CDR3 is CASSKGGGLATDTQYF. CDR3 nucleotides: TGTGCCAGCAGTAAAGGGGGGGGACTAGCAACAGATACGCAGTATTTT.

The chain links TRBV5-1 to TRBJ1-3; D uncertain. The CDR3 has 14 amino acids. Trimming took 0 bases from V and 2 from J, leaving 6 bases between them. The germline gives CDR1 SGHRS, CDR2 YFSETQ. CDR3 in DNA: TGCGCCAGCAGCTTGGCGACTGCTGGAAACACCATATATTTT. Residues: CASSLATAGNTIYF. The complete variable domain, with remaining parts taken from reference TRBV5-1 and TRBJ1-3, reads KAGVTQTPRYLIKTRGQQVTLSCSPISGHRSVSWYQQTPGQGLQFLFEYFSETQRNKGNFPGRFSGRQFSNSRSEMNVSTLELGDSALYLCASSLATAGNTIYFGEGSWLTVV.